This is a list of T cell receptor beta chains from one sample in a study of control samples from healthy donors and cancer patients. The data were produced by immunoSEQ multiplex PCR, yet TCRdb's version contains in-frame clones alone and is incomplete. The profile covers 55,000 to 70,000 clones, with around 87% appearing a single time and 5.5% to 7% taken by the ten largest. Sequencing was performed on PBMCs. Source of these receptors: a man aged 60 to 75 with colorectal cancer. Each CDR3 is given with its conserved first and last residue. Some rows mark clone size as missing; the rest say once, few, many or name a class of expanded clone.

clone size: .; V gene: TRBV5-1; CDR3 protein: CASSLAQGLGEQFF
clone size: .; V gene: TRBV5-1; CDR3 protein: CASHEAGELFF
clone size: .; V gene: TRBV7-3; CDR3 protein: CASTLRGGQEGGAQYF
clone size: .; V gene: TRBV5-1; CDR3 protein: CASSRTQGEADVYEQYF
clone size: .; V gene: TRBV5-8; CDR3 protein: CASSLGWSTNEKLFF
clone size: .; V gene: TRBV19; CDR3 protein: CASSARDRYSTNEKLFF
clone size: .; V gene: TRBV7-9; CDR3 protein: CASSRGENTEAFF
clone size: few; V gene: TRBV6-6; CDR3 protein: CASSYPTATYTGELFF
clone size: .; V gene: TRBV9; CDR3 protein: CASSNPGHGVNEQYF
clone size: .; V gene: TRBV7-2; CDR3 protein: CASTGGWGRDSGNTIYF
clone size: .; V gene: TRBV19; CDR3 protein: CASSIGGTGELFF
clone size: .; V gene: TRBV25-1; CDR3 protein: CASSRDTTYEQYF
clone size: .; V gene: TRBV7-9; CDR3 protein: CASSPITNWGYEQYF
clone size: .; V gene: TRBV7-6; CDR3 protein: CATKWGGSMNTEAFF
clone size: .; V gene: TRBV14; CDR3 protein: CASSQGGRNYEQYF
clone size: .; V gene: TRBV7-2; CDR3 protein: CASSLYEPYEQYF
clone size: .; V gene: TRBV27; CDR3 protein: CASSLGPGRNYGYTF
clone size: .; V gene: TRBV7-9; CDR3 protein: CASSSGNWGGVTEAFF
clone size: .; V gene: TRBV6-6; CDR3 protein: CASTEAGTGELFF
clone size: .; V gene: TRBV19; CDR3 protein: CASSIGRQNQPQHF
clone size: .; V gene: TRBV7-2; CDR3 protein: CASSSSGGTYNEQFF
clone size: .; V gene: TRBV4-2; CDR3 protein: CASSVSGTGIQETQYF
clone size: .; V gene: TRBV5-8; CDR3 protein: CASSLGLAVEETQYF
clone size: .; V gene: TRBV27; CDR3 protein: CASGTGQGRGYTF
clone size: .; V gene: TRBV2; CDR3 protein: CASRDRYQPQHF
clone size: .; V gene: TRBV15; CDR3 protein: CATSRDERTEAFF
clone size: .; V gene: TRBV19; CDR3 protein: CASSIVGAGELFF
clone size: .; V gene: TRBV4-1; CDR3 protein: CASSQTKDTIYF
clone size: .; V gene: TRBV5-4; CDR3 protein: CASSKPGLAFDEQFF
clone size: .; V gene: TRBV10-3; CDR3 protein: CAISVDKYNEQFF
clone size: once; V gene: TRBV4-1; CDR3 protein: CASSQGQFSGNTIYF
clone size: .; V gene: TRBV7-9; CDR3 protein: CASSWGGETQYF
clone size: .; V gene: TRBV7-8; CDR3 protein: CASSLLPSSGGSTDTQYF
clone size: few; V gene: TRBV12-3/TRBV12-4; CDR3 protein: CASSPSYEQYF
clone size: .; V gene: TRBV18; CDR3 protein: CASSLGLQETQYF
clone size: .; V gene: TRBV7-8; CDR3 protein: CASSLIPGTKTYEQYF
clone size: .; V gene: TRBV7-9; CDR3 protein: CASSSGTAGNTIYF
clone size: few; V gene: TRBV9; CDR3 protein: CASSVGVGGLNYGYTF
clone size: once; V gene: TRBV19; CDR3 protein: CASSIVVTDYGYTF
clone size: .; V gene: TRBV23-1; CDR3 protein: CASSQSPWTGRANVLTF
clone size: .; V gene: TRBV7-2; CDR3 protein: CASSLEVPYEQYF
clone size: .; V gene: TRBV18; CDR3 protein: CASSPGQGVLTDTQYF
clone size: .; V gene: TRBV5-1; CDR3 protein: CASSLEGTDTQYF
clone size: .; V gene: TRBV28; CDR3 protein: CASDVAGGQNEQFF
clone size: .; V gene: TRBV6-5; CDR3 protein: CASRAVAGAYNEQFF
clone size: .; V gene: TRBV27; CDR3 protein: CASSLGQGARREKLFF
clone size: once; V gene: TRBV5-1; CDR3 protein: CASSLGGYEQYF
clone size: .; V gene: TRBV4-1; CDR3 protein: CASSQGGGQPQHF
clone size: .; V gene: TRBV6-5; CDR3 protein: CASSRGTGTNEKLFF
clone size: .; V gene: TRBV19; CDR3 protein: CASNVLGTGVSRELFF
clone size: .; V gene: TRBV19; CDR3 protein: CASRRVRGANVLTF
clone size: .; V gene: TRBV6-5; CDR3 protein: CASSSGNGYTF
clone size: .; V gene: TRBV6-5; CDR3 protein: CASTNTLNTEAFF